The 24 T cell receptor beta chains reported below all come from one sample, sequenced in a study of blood T cell repertoires in COVID-19. TCRdb keeps only in-frame clones here, not all; method: immunoSEQ multiplex PCR. Among roughly 410,000 clones listed, over 75% were seen once. The sample consisted of peripheral blood. The source of these receptors is a woman aged 55-70 years with COVID-19, enrolled during active disease.

V usage is TRBV6-5 and J usage is TRBJ1-5, with D uncertain. Germline V gives CDR1 MNHEY, CDR2 SVGAGI. With 6 bases removed from V and 0 bases from J, the gap between germline ends came to 12 bases. The CDR3 sequence is 15 residues long. The CDR3 region has the DNA TGTGCCAGCAGCCGGGTCAGTTATAGCAATCAGCCCCAGCATTTT. It encodes CASSRVSYSNQPQHF.

The V gene is TRBV11-2, the J gene TRBJ2-7; 7 positions agree with TRBD1. Germline V gene lookup returns CDR1 SGHAT and CDR2 FQNNGV. V was pared by 5 bases and J by 7 bases, with 2 bases of the junction left unmatched. CDR3 length: 11 residues. CDR3 coding DNA: TGTGCCAGCAGCATGGACAGGGAGCAGTACTTC. Amino acids: CASSMDREQYF.

The chain couples TRBV27 to TRBJ2-5, with unresolved D. The CDR3 is 12 residues long. Germline CDR1 and CDR2: MNHEY and SMNVEV (reference sequence). The V gene lost 3 bases and the J gene lost 7 bases, with 9 bases spanning the gap. The CDR3 reads CASSFRRGTQYF. CDR3 bases: TGTGCCAGCAGTTTTCGTAGAGGGACCCAGTACTTC.

This clone has just a few counts. The rearrangement joins TRBV7-3 to TRBJ1-3; D unclear. The V gene lost 5 bases and the J gene lost 8 bases, with 19 bases spanning the gap. Germline CDR1 SGHTA, CDR2 FQGTGA. CDR3 length: 15 residues. CDR3 protein: CASSSGEKSGDTIYF. CDR3 coding DNA: TGTGCCAGCAGCAGCGGGGAAAAAAGTGGGGACACCATATATTTT. Together with reference TRBV7-3 and TRBJ1-3, the CDR3 gives the full variable domain: GAGVSQTPSNKVTEKGKYVELRCDPISGHTALYWYRQSLGQGPEFLIYFQGTGAADDSGLPNDRFFAVRPEGSVSTLKIQRTERGDSAVYLCASSSGEKSGDTIYFGEGSWLTVV.

V gene TRBV6-4 combines with J gene TRBJ1-1; D is possibly TRBD1 (5 bases). Germline-derived CDR1 and CDR2 are MRHNA and SNTAGT. V lost 6 bases and J lost 3, with 11 bases in between. The CDR3 consists of 13 residues. CDR3: CASRLTGDTEAFF. CDR3 bases: TGTGCCAGCAGATTAACGGGGGACACTGAAGCTTTCTTT.

The chain joins TRBV19 to TRBJ2-1; 9 positions match TRBD2. CDR1 LNHDA and CDR2 SQIVND come from the germline V gene (reference sequence). The CDR3 contains 18 residues. After removal of 11 bases from V and 2 bases from J, the junction contained 19 bases not matched to a gene. CDR3 nucleotides: TGTGCCGCCTCAGAGGCTAGCGGGGCGAAGGGGGCCTACAATGAGCAGTTCTTC. Protein sequence: CAASEASGAKGAYNEQFF.

This clone was found once. The chain employs TRBV19 and TRBJ2-7, with 7 bases identical to TRBD1. This CDR3 is built from 15 residues. Germline V gene data show CDR1 as LNHDA and CDR2 as SQIVND (reference sequence). The V gene end was trimmed by 6 bases and the J gene end by 0 bases; junction bases not matched to a gene: 8. This CDR3 reads CASSPGQRLSYEQYF. CDR3 nucleotide sequence: TGTGCCAGTAGCCCGGGACAGCGACTCTCCTACGAGCAGTACTTC.

The gene calls are TRBV5-1 and TRBJ2-2; 7 nucleotides match TRBD2. V shed 1 base, J shed 4 bases, and the junction held 7 bases outside the gene matches. The V gene's germline CDR1 is SGHRS and CDR2 YFSETQ. The CDR3 is 16 amino acids. The CDR3 protein is CASSLLAGVITGELFF. For the CDR3, the DNA is TGCGCCAGCAGCTTGCTCGCGGGGGTCATCACCGGGGAGCTGTTTTTT.

This clone was observed once. V and J are TRBV18 and TRBJ1-4; D unresolved. The V end lost 3 bases, the J end lost 0 bases, and 8 bases lay between the germline ends. Germline V lookup: CDR1 KGHSH, CDR2 LQKENI. This CDR3 comprises 15 residues. The CDR3 reads CASSPREATNEKLFF. The DNA for the CDR3 is TGTGCCAGCTCACCGAGAGAGGCAACTAATGAAAAACTGTTTTTT.

V and J are TRBV19 and TRBJ2-7; 11 bases map to TRBD1. Trimming cost V 2 bases and J 4 bases; bases outside gene matches: 4. CDR1 and CDR2 from the germline V gene are LNHDA and SQIVND (reference sequence). CDR3 size: 15 residues. In nucleotides, the CDR3 is TGTGCCAGTAGTATATACGGACAGGGGGCGTACGAGCAGTACTTC. Protein product: CASSIYGQGAYEQYF.

The V and J genes are TRBV7-9 and TRBJ2-7; TRBD2 might be the D (5 bases). This CDR3 has 15 amino acids. The V gene's germline CDR1 is SEHNR and CDR2 FQNEAQ (reference sequence). V was clipped by 1 base and J by 0 bases, with 10 bases between them. The CDR3 DNA reads as TGTGCCAGCAGCTTAGAGGGAGTCCGCTCCTACGAGCAGTACTTC. Translated, it gives CASSLEGVRSYEQYF.

As DNA, the CDR3 is TGTGCCAGCAATAAGGGACTTGGCACAGATACGCAGTATTTT. Encoded protein: CASNKGLGTDTQYF. The genes are TRBV6-6 and TRBJ2-3; possibly TRBD2 for D (6 bases). The germline CDR1 and CDR2 sequences are MNHNY and SVGAGI (reference sequence). The ends were cut back, 7 bases at V and 1 base at J, with 12 bases in the middle. There are 14 residues in the CDR3.

The chain uses TRBV9 and TRBJ1-1; a possible D gene is TRBD1 (5 bases). From germline, CDR1 is SGDLS and CDR2 YYNGEE. Trimming removed 0 bases at V and 5 bases at J, with 11 bases between. This CDR3 has 14 amino acids. The CDR3 reads CASSVVTGGTEAFF. The DNA for the CDR3 is TGTGCCAGCAGCGTAGTCACAGGCGGAACTGAAGCTTTCTTT. Together with reference TRBV9 and TRBJ1-1, the CDR3 gives the full variable domain: DSGVTQTPKHLITATGQRVTLRCSPRSGDLSVYWYQQSLDQGLQFLIQYYNGEERAKGNILERFSAQQFPDLHSELNLSSLELGDSALYFCASSVVTGGTEAFFGQGTRLTVV.

The rearrangement joins TRBV6-5 to TRBJ1-5; TRBD1 agrees at 8 bases. Germline V gene data show CDR1 as MNHEY and CDR2 as SVGAGI. The length of the CDR3 is 16 residues. Trimming cost V 2 bases and J 2 bases; bases outside gene matches: 5. CDR3: CASSYPSTGGNQPQHF. CDR3 DNA: TGTGCCAGCAGTTACCCCTCGACAGGGGGCAATCAGCCCCAGCATTTT.

The chain has TRBV10-2 and TRBJ1-4; 9 nucleotides line up with TRBD1. Germline V lookup: CDR1 WSHSY, CDR2 SAAADI. Trimming removed 7 bases from V and 8 bases from J; junction bases left unmatched: 8. The CDR3 has 14 residues. Here the CDR3 reads CASTEDRGSEKLFF. The DNA for the CDR3 is TGCGCCAGCACCGAGGACAGGGGAAGCGAAAAACTGTTTTTT.

Comments on this clone: The same CDR3 also results from other DNA sequences found in this sample. J is TRBJ1-2 and V is TRBV3-1 (or the pseudogene TRBV3-2), with D unresolved. Trimming pared 1 base from V and 2 bases from J, leaving 8 bases between. The CDR3 spans 14 residues. Germline CDR1 is LGHDT and CDR2 is YNNKEL (reference sequence). The CDR3 reads CASSQGRTNYGYTF. For the CDR3, the DNA is TGTGCCAGCAGCCAAGGGAGGACCAACTATGGCTACACCTTC.

The sample holds one count of this clone. This chain connects TRBV7-7 to TRBJ2-5; TRBD1 agrees at 9 bases. With 5 bases clipped from V and 4 bases from J, the junction kept 5 bases outside the gene matches. Germline V gene data show CDR1 as SSHAT and CDR2 as FNYEAQ (reference sequence). The CDR3 contains 14 residues. The CDR3 protein is CASSATGGSETQYF. The CDR3 DNA follows: TGTGCCAGCAGCGCCACAGGGGGCTCAGAGACCCAGTACTTC.

The chain joins TRBV19 to TRBJ1-2; unclear D gene. CDR3 length: 16 amino acids. V was clipped by 3 bases and J by 4 bases, with 18 bases between them. Germline V gene sequence: CDR1 LNHDA, CDR2 SQIVND (reference sequence). The CDR3 region has the DNA TGTGCCAGTAGTATGGAGACGGTGGCGAGACGCTATGGCTACACCTTC. Encoded protein: CASSMETVARRYGYTF.

This clone has just a few counts. This rearrangement joins TRBV5-4 to TRBJ2-1; possible D gene TRBD1, 6 bases. The CDR3 extends over 12 amino acids. Germline V lookup: CDR1 SGHNT, CDR2 YYREEE (reference sequence). The V and J ends lost 1 base and 8 bases respectively, with 7 bases between them. CDR3 sequence: CASSLTGYEQFF. The CDR3 DNA sequence: TGTGCCAGCAGCTTGACAGGGTATGAGCAGTTCTTC.

This clone has just one count. Germline and junction disagree at one end, which may indicate a read error. This chain links TRBV6-5 with TRBJ2-2; 8 nucleotides agree with TRBD2. CDR1 and CDR2 from the germline V gene are MNHEY and SVGAGI. The CDR3 totals 14 residues. The DNA of the CDR3 is TGTGCGAGCAAGGCGCGGGGGGACACCGGGGAGCTGTTTTTT. Translating gives CASKARGDTGELFF.

The rearrangement links TRBV5-1 to TRBJ2-3, with 10 bases matching TRBD1. The germline CDR1 and CDR2 sequences are SGHRS and YFSETQ. CDR3 length: 14 residues. Trimming at V came to 4 bases and at J to 4 bases, leaving 3 bases not matched to a gene. This chain's CDR3 is CASSPGTGADTQYF. In nucleotides, the CDR3 is TGCGCCAGCAGCCCCGGGACAGGGGCAGATACGCAGTATTTT.

This clone has only a few counts. J is TRBJ2-5 and V is TRBV9, with TRBD2 identical over 8 bases. Germline values: CDR1 SGDLS, CDR2 YYNGEE. The CDR3 contains 16 residues. V lost 5 bases and J lost 1; bases outside the gene matches: 10. DNA of the CDR3: TGTGCCAGCAGTGCTACGAGCGGGGGTTTCCAAGAGACCCAGTACTTC. Its protein product is CASSATSGGFQETQYF.

This clone appeared once. The genes are TRBV27 and TRBJ1-2; 9 bases align to TRBD1. Looked up from germline, CDR1 is MNHEY and CDR2 is SMNVEV (reference sequence). This CDR3 is built from 16 residues. V shed 6 bases, J shed 0 bases, and the junction held 8 bases outside the gene matches. The CDR3: CASSRTGVRTNYGYTF. DNA for the CDR3: TGTGCCAGCAGCCGGACAGGGGTGCGGACTAACTATGGCTACACCTTC.

This chain connects TRBV29-1 to TRBJ2-1, with 7 bases lining up with TRBD1. The CDR3 spans 15 residues. Germline trimming cut 6 bases from V and 1 base from J; bases unmatched to any gene: 9. Per the germline V gene, CDR1 is SQVTM and CDR2 is ANQGSEA. The CDR3 is CSVTGDRNSYNEQFF. The CDR3 DNA reads as TGCAGCGTCACCGGGGACAGAAATTCCTACAATGAGCAGTTCTTC.